Described below is a single T cell receptor (beta chain) sequence and its context. The sample is drawn from a study of cytomegalovirus exposure and HLA in healthy donors. The study ran its PCR with 60 Vbeta and 13 Jbeta primers. Sequencing was performed with immunoSEQ multiplex PCR; in TCRdb, only in-frame clones are kept and a portion is missing. The sample includes around 150,000 clones, around 81% of them seen just once. Sample: PBMCs. This TCR was sampled from a man aged 45-60 years in good health and CMV-seronegative.

CDR3 loop: CASGQTGNTGELFF. The DNA for the CDR3 is TGTGCCAGCGGCCAGACAGGGAACACCGGGGAGCTGTTTTTT. The chain combines TRBV2 with TRBJ2-2; D might be TRBD1 (6 bases). Trimming shortened V by 8 bases and J by 1 base, and 11 bases separated the two germline ends. This CDR3 has 14 residues. CDR1 is SNHLY and CDR2 is FYNNEI in the germline V gene.